This T cell receptor beta chain is from a study of shared T cell receptors in the human thymus. Germline V gene data show CDR1 as MGHRA and CDR2 as YSYEKL. Trimming took 3 bases from V and 10 from J; bases not matched to a gene: 10. The CDR3 is made up of 17 amino acids. Profiled with immunoSEQ multiplex PCR; TCRdb holds only in-frame clones, not every one. The sample yields 650,000 to 950,000 clones, 80% to 90% seen once. This same sample was also part of a study on human thymus T cells. This second report adds: Healthy Finnish infants having corrective surgery for congenital heart defects served as donors. Apparent skewing of V and J gene usage characterized both thymic and blood repertoires.

This chain links TRBV4-1 with TRBJ1-6, with 12 nucleotides matching TRBD1. The sequenced sample consisted of thymocytes. The receptor's source is a girl under three years old with a congenital heart defect. Written as DNA, the CDR3 is TGCGCCAGCAGCCACCCCACAGGGACAGGGGGCTTATCACCCCTCCACTTT. Its protein is CASSHPTGTGGLSPLHF.